Below, one T cell receptor (beta chain) is given with its context. This sample is drawn from a study of T cell responses to AZD1222 COVID-19 vaccine. Sequenced by immunoSEQ multiplex PCR; TCRdb stores in-frame clones only, minus some. The repertoire holds approximately 100,000 clones, with around 87% as singletons. The CDR3 is made up of 13 amino acids. CDR1 is SGHRS and CDR2 is YFSETQ in the germline V gene. Trimming took off 1 base at V and 4 bases at J, with 8 bases between the two ends. This sequence originates from an adult who received the AZD1222 COVID-19 vaccine. The chain joins TRBV5-1 to TRBJ1-1, with D uncertain. Sequenced here: peripheral blood, sampled 28 days after the second AZD1222 dose. CDR3 loop: CASSLPGGTEAFF. DNA of the CDR3: TGCGCCAGCAGCTTGCCCGGAGGCACTGAAGCTTTCTTT.